The T cell receptor beta chain under discussion was sequenced for a study of OX40 agonist ivuxolimab in advanced cancers. Study summary: Patients received ivuxolimab, an agonistic anti-OX40 (CD134) antibody.

Concerning this clone: Its antigen is unknown.

Germline-derived CDR1 and CDR2 are MNHEY and SMNVEV (reference sequence). V dropped 6 bases and J dropped 3 bases, with 18 bases sitting between them. This CDR3 has 15 amino acids. Whole-study findings and limits: CD4+ T cells averaged fewer expanded clones than CD8+ T cells.

TCRdb keeps only in-frame clones here, not all; method: immunoSEQ multiplex PCR. The sample contains 55,000 to 70,000 clones, less than 90% of which appear only once. Enrollment shut out patients with autoimmune disease history or systemic immunosuppression. The chain joins TRBV27 to TRBJ2-7, with a possible D match to TRBD2 (6 bases). This clonotype originated in an adult with an advanced solid tumor such as melanoma, head and neck, liver or kidney cancer. The source was CD4+ or CD8+ T cells sorted from blood, collected in a trial of the OX40 agonist ivuxolimab. The CDR3 is CASSLGGGINYEQYF. The DNA for the CDR3 is TGTGCCAGCAGCCTAGGTGGGGGGATCAACTACGAGCAGTACTTC.